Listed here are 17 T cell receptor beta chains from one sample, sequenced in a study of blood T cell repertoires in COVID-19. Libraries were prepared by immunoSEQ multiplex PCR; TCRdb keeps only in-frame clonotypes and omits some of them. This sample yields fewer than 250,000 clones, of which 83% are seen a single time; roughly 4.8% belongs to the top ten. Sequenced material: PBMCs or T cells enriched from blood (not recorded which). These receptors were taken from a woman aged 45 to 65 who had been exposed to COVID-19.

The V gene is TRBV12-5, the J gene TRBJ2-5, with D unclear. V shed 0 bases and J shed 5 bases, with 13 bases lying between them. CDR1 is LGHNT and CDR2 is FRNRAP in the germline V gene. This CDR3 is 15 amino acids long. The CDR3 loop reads CASGLVLGVRETQYF. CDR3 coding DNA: TGTGCTAGTGGTTTGGTACTTGGAGTGCGGGAGACCCAGTACTTC.

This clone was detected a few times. The CDR3: CASSFRQAYEQYF. The CDR3 coding sequence is TGTGCCAGCAGTTTCCGACAGGCCTACGAGCAGTACTTC. The chain is built from TRBV12-3 or TRBV12-4 and TRBJ2-7; weak D call: TRBD1 (6 bases). The CDR3 runs to 13 residues. V was clipped by 3 bases and J by 2 bases, with 8 bases between them.

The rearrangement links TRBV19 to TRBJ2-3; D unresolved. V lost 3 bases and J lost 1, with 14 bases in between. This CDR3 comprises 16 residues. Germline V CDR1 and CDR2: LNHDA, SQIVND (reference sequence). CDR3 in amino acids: CASSIIGTARTDTQYF. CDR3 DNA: TGTGCCAGTAGTATTATCGGAACAGCCCGCACAGATACGCAGTATTTT.

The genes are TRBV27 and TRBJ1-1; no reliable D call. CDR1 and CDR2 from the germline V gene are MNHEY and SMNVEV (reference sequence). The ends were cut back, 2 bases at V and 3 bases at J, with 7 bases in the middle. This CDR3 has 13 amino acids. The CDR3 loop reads CASSLNPDTEAFF. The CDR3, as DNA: TGTGCCAGCAGTTTAAATCCGGACACTGAAGCTTTCTTT.

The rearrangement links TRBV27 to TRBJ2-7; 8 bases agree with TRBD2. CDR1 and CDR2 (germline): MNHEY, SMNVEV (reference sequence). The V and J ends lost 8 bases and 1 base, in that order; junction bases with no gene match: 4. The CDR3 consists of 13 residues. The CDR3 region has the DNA TGTGCCAGCGCGGGACTAGGTTCCTACGAGCAGTACTTC. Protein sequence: CASAGLGSYEQYF.

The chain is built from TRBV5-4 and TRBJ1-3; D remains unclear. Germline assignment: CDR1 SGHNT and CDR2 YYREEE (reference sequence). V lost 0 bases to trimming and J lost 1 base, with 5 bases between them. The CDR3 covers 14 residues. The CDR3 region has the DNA TGTGCCAGCAGCTTGGGCAGATCTGGAAACACCATATATTTT. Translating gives CASSLGRSGNTIYF.

CDR3 nucleotide sequence: TGTGCCAGCATGGGACAGGGGTACGAGCAGTACTTC. Its translation: CASMGQGYEQYF. The chain links TRBV12-3 or TRBV12-4 to TRBJ2-7; 10 bases map to TRBD1. This CDR3 has 12 amino acids. Trimming took 7 bases from V and 4 from J; bases not matched to a gene: 1.

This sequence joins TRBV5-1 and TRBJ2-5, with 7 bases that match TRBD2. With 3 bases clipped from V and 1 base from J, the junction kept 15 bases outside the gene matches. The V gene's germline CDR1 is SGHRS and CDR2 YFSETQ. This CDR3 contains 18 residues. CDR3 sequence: CASSSRGKGLGRQETQYF. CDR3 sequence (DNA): TGCGCCAGCAGCTCCCGTGGTAAAGGACTAGGCCGCCAAGAGACCCAGTACTTC.

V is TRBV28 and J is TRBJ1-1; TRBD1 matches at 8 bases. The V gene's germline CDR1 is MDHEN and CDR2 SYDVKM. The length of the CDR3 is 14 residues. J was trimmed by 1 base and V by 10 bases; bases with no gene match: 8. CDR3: CATRVQGGNTEAFF. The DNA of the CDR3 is TGTGCCACCCGGGTACAGGGGGGGAACACTGAAGCTTTCTTT.

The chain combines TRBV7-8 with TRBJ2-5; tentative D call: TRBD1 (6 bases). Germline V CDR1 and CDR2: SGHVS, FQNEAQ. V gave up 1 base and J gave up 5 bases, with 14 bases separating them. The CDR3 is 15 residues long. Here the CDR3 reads CASSLGGGRQETQYF. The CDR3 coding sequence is TGTGCCAGCAGCTTAGGAGGGGGTCGGCAGGAGACCCAGTACTTC.

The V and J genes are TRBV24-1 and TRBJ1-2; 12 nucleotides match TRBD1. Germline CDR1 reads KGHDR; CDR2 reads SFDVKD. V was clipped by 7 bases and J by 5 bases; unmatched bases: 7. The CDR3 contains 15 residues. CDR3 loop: CATSPGTGGKYGYTF. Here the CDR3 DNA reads TGTGCCACCAGCCCCGGGACAGGGGGCAAGTATGGCTACACCTTC.

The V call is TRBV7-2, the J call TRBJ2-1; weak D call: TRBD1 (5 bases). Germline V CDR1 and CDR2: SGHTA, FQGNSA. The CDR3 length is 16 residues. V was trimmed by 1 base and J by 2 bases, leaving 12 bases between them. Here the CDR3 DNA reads TGTGCCAGCAGCTTAGTGGGGCCCGGCCCCTACAATGAGCAGTTCTTC. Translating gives CASSLVGPGPYNEQFF.

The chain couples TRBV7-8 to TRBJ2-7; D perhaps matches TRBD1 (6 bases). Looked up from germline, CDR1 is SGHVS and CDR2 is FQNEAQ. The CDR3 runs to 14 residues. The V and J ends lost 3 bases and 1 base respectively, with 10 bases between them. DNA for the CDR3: TGTGCCAGCAGCTTCAGGACAGAATCCTACGAGCAGTACTTC. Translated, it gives CASSFRTESYEQYF.

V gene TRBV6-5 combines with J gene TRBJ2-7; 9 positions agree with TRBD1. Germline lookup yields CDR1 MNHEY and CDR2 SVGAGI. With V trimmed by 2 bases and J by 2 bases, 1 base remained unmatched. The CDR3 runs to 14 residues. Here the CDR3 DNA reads TGTGCCAGCAGTTACCACAGGGGGCCCTACGAGCAGTACTTC. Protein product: CASSYHRGPYEQYF.

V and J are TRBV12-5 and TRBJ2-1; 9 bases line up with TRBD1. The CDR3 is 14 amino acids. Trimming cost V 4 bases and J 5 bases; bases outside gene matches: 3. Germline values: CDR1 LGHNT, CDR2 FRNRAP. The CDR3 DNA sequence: TGTGCTAGTGGTTCAGGACAGGGGCACAATGAGCAGTTCTTC. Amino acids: CASGSGQGHNEQFF.

DNA for the CDR3: TGTGCCAGTAGAAACACAGGGTTCTATGGCTACACCTTC. Translating it yields CASRNTGFYGYTF. The chain is built from TRBV19 and TRBJ1-2; a possible D gene is TRBD1 (6 bases). The CDR3 extends over 13 amino acids. Germline lookup yields CDR1 LNHDA and CDR2 SQIVND (reference sequence). V was trimmed by 6 bases and J by 4 bases, leaving 12 bases between them.

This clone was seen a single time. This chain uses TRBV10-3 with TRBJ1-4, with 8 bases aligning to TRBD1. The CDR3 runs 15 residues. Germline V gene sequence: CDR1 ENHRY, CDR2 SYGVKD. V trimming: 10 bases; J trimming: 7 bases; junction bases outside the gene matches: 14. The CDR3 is CATMSRRTGREKLFF. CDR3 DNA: TGTGCCACCATGAGTAGAAGGACAGGGCGTGAAAAACTGTTTTTT.